This T cell receptor beta chain is drawn from a study of blood T cell repertoires in COVID-19. V trimming: 3 bases; J trimming: 7 bases; junction bases outside the gene matches: 10. The CDR3 has 14 amino acids. CDR1 and CDR2 from the germline V gene are SGHNT and YYREEE (reference sequence). Methods used by the authors: For nucleated cells, counts were estimated from reference gene primer amplification. The method was immunoSEQ multiplex PCR; TCRdb's version includes in-frame clones alone and lacks a portion of them. The D gene and trimming were derived from the DNA, and the V and J assignments and clone size from that table. The repertoire holds around 220,000 clones, with about 93% as singletons. Donors were grouped by their self-reported clinical history. Two consecutive negative NP/OP PCR tests, clearance, or resolved symptoms defined Cohort 3 recovery.

The specimen was PBMCs or T cells enriched from blood (not recorded which). This chain connects TRBV5-4 to TRBJ2-7; 7 bases line up with TRBD2. This clonotype originated in a woman under 30 who had recovered from COVID-19. Written as DNA, the CDR3 is TGTGCCAGCAGCTCACGACTAGCTGGCGGGGAGCAGTACTTC. Its translation: CASSSRLAGGEQYF.